This TCR beta chain is drawn from a study of cytomegalovirus exposure and HLA in healthy donors. This CDR3 has 14 residues. With 0 bases clipped from V and 4 bases from J, the junction kept 2 bases outside the gene matches. In germline, CDR1 is SGHRS, CDR2 YFSETQ. The PCR employed 60 Vbeta primers together with 13 Jbeta primers. This table comes from immunoSEQ multiplex PCR, and its TCRdb copy is limited to in-frame clones, with some not included. The sample includes some 100,000 clones, more than 65% of them seen just once. The source is a woman aged 45 to 65 in good health and CMV-seropositive. J is TRBJ1-2 and V is TRBV5-1; 8 bases match TRBD1. Sequenced material: PBMCs. DNA of the CDR3: TGCGCCAGCAGCTTGGGGGGGACAGGCTATGGCTACACCTTC. It encodes CASSLGGTGYGYTF.